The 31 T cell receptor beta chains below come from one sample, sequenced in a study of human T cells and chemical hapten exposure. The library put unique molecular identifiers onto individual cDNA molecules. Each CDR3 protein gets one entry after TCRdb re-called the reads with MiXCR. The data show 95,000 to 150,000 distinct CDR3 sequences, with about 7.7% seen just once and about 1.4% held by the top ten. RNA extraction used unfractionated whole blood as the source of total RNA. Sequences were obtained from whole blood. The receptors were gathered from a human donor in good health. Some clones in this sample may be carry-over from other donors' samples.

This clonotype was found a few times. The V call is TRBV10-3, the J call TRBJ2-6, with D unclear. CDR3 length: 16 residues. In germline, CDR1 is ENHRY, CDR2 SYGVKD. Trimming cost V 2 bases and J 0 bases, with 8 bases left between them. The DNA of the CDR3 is TGTGCCATCAGTGAGGTCCCTGGCTCTGGGGCCAACGTCCTGACTTTC. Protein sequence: CAISEVPGSGANVLTF.

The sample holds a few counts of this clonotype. The DNA for the CDR3 is TGTGCCAGCCGGGACTATAGCAATCAGCCCCAGCATTTT. This encodes CASRDYSNQPQHF. This chain connects TRBV2 to TRBJ1-5, with a weak D call TRBD1 (5 bases). The germline gives CDR1 SNHLY, CDR2 FYNNEI. This CDR3 is 13 amino acids long. V dropped 8 bases and J dropped 0 bases, with 8 bases sitting between them.

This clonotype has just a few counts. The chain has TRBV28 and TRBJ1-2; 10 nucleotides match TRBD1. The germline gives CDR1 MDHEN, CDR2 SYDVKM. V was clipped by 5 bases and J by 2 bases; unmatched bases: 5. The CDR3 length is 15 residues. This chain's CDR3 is CASSRPGQGNYGYTF. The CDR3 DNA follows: TGTGCCAGCAGTCGACCGGGACAGGGGAACTATGGCTACACCTTC.

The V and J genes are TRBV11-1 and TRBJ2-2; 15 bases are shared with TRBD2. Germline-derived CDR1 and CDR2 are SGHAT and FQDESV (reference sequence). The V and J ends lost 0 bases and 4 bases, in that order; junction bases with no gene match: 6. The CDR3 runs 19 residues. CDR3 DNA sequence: TGTGCCAGCAGCTTAGCCCCGGGACTAGCGGGGGGCCTCACCGGGGAGCTGTTTTTT. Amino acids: CASSLAPGLAGGLTGELFF.

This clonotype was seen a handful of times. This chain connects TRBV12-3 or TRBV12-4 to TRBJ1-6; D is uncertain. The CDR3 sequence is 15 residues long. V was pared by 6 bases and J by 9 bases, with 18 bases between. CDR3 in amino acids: CASRPRAEAISPLHF. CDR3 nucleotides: TGTGCCAGCAGGCCTCGGGCCGAGGCTATTTCACCCCTCCACTTT.

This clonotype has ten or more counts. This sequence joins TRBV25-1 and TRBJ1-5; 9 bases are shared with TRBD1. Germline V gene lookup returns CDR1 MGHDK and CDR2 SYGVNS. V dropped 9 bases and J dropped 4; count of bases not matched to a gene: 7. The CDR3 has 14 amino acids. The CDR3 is CASSETGGNQPQHF. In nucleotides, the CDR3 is TGTGCCAGTAGCGAGACAGGGGGGAATCAGCCCCAGCATTTT.

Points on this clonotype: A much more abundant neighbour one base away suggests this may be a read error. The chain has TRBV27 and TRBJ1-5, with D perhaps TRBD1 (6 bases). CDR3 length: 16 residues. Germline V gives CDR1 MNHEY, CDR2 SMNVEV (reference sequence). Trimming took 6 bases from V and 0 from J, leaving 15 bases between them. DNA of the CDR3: TGTGCCAGCAGGCCATGGACAGCTAATAGCAATCAGCCCCAGCATTTT. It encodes CASRPWTANSNQPQHF.

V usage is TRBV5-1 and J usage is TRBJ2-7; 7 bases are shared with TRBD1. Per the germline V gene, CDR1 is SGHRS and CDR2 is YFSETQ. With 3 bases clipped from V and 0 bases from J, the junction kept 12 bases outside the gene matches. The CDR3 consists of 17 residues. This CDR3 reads CASSSGTTGLVSYEQYF. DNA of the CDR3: TGCGCCAGCAGCTCCGGAACGACAGGGCTTGTCTCCTACGAGCAGTACTTC.

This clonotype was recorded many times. This CDR3 reads CAIKNRDREDTEAFF. The CDR3 DNA sequence: TGTGCCATCAAGAACCGGGACAGGGAAGACACTGAAGCTTTCTTT. The V call is TRBV10-3, the J call TRBJ1-1; 9 bases align to TRBD1. V trimming: 7 bases; J trimming: 3 bases; junction bases outside the gene matches: 9. CDR1 and CDR2 (germline): ENHRY, SYGVKD. This CDR3 spans 15 amino acids.

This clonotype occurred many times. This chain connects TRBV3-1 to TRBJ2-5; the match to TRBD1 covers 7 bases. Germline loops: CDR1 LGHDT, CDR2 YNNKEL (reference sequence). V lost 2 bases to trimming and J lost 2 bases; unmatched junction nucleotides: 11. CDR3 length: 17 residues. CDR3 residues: CASSQSSPGQRQETQYF. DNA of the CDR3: TGTGCCAGCAGCCAATCCTCACCGGGACAGCGACAAGAGACCCAGTACTTC.

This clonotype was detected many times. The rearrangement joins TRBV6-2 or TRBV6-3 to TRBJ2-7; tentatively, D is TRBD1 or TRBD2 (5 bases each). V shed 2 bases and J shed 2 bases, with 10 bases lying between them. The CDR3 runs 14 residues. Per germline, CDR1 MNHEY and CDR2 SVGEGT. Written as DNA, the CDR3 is TGTGCCAGCAGTTACGCAGGGACCACCTACGAGCAGTACTTC. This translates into CASSYAGTTYEQYF.

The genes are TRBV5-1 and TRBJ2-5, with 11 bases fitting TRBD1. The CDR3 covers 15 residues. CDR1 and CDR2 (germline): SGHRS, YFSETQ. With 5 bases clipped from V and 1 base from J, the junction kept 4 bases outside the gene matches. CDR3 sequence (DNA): TGCGCCAGCAGACGGGACAGGGGGAGCCAAGAGACCCAGTACTTC. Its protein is CASRRDRGSQETQYF.

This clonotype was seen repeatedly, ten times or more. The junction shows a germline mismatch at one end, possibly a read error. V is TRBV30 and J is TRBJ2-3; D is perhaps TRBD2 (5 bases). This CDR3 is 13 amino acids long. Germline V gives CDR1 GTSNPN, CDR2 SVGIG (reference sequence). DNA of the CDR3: TGTACCTGGACGGAGGCGAGCACAGATACGCAGTATTTT. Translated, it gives CTWTEASTDTQYF.

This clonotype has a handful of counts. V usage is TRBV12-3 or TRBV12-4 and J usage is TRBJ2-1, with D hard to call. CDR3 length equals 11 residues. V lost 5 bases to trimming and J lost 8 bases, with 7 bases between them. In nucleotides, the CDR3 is TGTGCCAGCAGTGATAGACATGAGCAGTTCTTC. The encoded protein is CASSDRHEQFF.

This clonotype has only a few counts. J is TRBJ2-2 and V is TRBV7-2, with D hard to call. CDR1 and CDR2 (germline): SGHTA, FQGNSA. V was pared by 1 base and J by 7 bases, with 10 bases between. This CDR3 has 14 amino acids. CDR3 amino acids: CASSLDLWGGELFF. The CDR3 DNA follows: TGTGCCAGCAGCTTAGATTTGTGGGGCGGGGAGCTGTTTTTT.

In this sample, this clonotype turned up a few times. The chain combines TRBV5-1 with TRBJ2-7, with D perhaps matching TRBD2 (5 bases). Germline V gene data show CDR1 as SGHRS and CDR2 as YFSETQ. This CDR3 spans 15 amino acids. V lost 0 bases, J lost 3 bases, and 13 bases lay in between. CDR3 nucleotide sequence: TGCGCCAGCAGCTTGGAAGCGGCCGCGCTCTACGAGCAGTACTTC. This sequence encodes CASSLEAAALYEQYF.

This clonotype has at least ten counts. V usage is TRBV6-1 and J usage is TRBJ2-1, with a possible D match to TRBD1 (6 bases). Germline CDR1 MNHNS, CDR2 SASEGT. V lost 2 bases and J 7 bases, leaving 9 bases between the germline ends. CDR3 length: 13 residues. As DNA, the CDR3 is TGTGCCAGCAGTGAACGTCAGGGGAATGAGCAGTTCTTC. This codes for CASSERQGNEQFF.

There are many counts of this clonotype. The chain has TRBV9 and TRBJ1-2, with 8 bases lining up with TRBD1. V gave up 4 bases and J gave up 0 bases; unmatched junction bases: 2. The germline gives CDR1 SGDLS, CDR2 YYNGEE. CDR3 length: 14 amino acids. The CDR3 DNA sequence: TGTGCCAGCAGCAGGACAGGGACTAACTATGGCTACACCTTC. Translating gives CASSRTGTNYGYTF.

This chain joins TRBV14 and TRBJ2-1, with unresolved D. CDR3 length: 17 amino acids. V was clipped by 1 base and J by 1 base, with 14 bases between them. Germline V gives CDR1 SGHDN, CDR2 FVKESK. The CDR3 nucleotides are TGTGCCAGCAGCCAAGGTCCAGGTGTAAGGTCCTACAATGAGCAGTTCTTC. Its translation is CASSQGPGVRSYNEQFF.

This CDR3 is CSATPGANYGYTF. The CDR3 DNA sequence: TGCAGTGCTACACCAGGAGCTAACTATGGCTACACCTTC. The chain couples TRBV20-1 to TRBJ1-2; the D is unclear. Germline lookup yields CDR1 DFQATT and CDR2 SNEGSKA (reference sequence). V was shortened by 4 bases and J by 0 bases, with 9 bases between the two germline ends. This CDR3 is 13 amino acids long.

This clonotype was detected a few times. The CDR3 reads CASSERHLPYEQYF. The CDR3 bases are TGCGCCAGCAGTGAGCGCCATCTACCCTACGAGCAGTACTTC. The chain has TRBV10-2 and TRBJ2-7; no firm D call. V was trimmed by 2 bases and J by 2 bases, leaving 10 bases between them. This CDR3 is built from 14 residues. Germline V CDR1 and CDR2: WSHSY, SAAADI.

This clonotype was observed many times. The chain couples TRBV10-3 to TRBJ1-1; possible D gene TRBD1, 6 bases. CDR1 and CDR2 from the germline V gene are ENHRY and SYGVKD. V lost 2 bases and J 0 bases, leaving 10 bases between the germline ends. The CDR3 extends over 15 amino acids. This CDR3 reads CAISEPGQLNTEAFF. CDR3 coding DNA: TGTGCCATCAGTGAGCCGGGACAATTGAACACTGAAGCTTTCTTT.

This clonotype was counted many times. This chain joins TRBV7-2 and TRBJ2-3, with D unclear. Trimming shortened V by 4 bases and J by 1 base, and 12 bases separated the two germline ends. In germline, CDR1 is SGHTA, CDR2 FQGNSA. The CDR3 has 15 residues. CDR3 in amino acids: CASSSPSPGTDTQYF. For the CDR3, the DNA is TGTGCCAGCAGCTCCCCTTCACCTGGCACAGATACGCAGTATTTT.

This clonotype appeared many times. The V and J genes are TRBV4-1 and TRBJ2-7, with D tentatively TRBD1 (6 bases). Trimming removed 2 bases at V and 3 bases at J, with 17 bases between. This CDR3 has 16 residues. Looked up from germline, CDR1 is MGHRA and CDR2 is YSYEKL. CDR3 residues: CASSQQDWTEFYEQYF. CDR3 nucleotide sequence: TGCGCCAGCAGCCAACAAGACTGGACAGAGTTCTACGAGCAGTACTTC.

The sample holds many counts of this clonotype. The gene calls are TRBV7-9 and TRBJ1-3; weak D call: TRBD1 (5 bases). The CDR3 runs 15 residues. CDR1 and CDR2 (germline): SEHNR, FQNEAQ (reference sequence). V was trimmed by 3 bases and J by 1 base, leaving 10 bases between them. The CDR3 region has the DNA TGTGCCAGCAGCTTTTTCGGGGCTTCTGGAAACACCATATATTTT. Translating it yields CASSFFGASGNTIYF.

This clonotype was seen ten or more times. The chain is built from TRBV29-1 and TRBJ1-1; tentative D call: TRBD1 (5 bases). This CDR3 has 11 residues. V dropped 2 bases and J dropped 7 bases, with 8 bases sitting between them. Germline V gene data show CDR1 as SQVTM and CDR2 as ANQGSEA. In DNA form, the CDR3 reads TGCAGCGTTGAACGGACACTTGAAGCTTTCTTT. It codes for CSVERTLEAFF.

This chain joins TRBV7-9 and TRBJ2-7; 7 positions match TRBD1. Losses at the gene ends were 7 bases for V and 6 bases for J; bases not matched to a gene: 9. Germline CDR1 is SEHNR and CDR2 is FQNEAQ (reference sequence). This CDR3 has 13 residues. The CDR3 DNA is TGTGCCAGCACCCTAGACAGGGAAGGCGAGCAGTACTTC. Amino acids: CASTLDREGEQYF.

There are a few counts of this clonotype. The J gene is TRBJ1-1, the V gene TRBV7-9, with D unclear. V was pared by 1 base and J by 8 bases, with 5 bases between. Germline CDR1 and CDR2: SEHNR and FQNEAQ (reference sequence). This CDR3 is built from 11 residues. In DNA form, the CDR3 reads TGTGCCAGCAGCTTAGTAGGGGAAGCTTTCTTT. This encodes CASSLVGEAFF.

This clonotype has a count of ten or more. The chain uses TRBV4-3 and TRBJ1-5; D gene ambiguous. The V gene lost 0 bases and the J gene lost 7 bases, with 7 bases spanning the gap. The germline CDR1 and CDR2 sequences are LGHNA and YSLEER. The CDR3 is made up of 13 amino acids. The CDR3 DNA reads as TGCGCCAGCAGCCAAGATCGGGTACAGCCCCAGCATTTT. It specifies CASSQDRVQPQHF.

CDR3 in DNA: TGTGCCAGCAGCCAGGGAGGGGAGACTCAGCCCCAGCATTTT. Its protein product is CASSQGGETQPQHF. This chain uses TRBV4-2 with TRBJ1-5; D possibly corresponds to TRBD1 (5 bases). This CDR3 spans 14 amino acids. With 3 bases removed from V and 6 bases from J, the gap between germline ends came to 12 bases. Germline V lookup: CDR1 LGHNA, CDR2 YNFKEQ.

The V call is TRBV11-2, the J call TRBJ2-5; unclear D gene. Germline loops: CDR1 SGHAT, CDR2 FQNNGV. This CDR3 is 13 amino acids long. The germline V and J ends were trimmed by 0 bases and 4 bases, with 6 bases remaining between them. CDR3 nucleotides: TGTGCCAGCAGCTTAGAATGGGGAGAGACCCAGTACTTC. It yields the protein CASSLEWGETQYF.